Shown below are 5 T cell receptor beta chains from a single sample sequenced in a study of blood T cell repertoires in COVID-19. The repertoire was sequenced with immunoSEQ multiplex PCR; TCRdb's copy has only in-frame clones and lacks some. The sample records around 400,000 clones, around 83% being singletons. Sequenced: PBMCs or T cells enriched from blood (not recorded which). These receptors were taken from a woman aged 45-65 years who had recovered from COVID-19.

This chain connects TRBV5-4 to TRBJ1-4, with TRBD1 identical over 9 bases. This CDR3 spans 15 amino acids. V shed 0 bases, J shed 8 bases, and the junction held 5 bases outside the gene matches. Germline V lookup: CDR1 SGHNT, CDR2 YYREEE (reference sequence). This CDR3 is CASSLVPGQGEKLFF. The CDR3, as DNA: TGTGCCAGCAGCTTGGTCCCCGGACAGGGGGAAAAACTGTTTTTT.

The chain joins TRBV13 to TRBJ2-2; D may be TRBD2 (6 bases). Trimming left V 2 bases short and J 5 bases short, with 12 bases between. There are 15 residues in the CDR3. Germline loops: CDR1 PRHDT, CDR2 FYEKMQ (reference sequence). The CDR3 protein is CASSLRDSLTGELFF. CDR3 bases: TGTGCCAGCAGCTTAAGGGACTCTCTTACCGGGGAGCTGTTTTTT.

The chain combines TRBV18 with TRBJ1-5, with 9 bases matching TRBD1. The length of the CDR3 is 15 residues. With V trimmed by 3 bases and J by 3 bases, 3 bases remained unmatched. Per germline, CDR1 KGHSH and CDR2 LQKENI. This chain's CDR3 is CASSPGDRANQPQHF. The CDR3 DNA reads as TGTGCCAGCTCACCGGGGGACAGGGCCAATCAGCCCCAGCATTTT. The complete variable domain, with remaining parts taken from reference TRBV18 and TRBJ1-5, reads NAGVMQNPRHLVRRRGQEARLRCSPMKGHSHVYWYRQLPEEGLKFMVYLQKENIIDESGMPKERFSAEFPKEGPSILRIQQVVRGDSAAYFCASSPGDRANQPQHFGDGTRLSIL.

The CDR3 spells CASSQTSGQGNQPQHF. CDR3 bases: TGTGCCAGCAGCCAAACTTCGGGACAGGGGAATCAGCCCCAGCATTTT. The genes are TRBV3-1 (or the pseudogene TRBV3-2) and TRBJ1-5; TRBD1 agrees at 10 bases. The CDR3 is 16 amino acids. Per the germline V gene, CDR1 is LGHDT and CDR2 is YNNKEL (reference sequence). V shed 2 bases, J shed 4 bases, and the junction held 5 bases outside the gene matches.

The V call is TRBV7-2, the J call TRBJ1-6, with D possibly TRBD1 on 6 matching bases. Per the germline V gene, CDR1 is SGHTA and CDR2 is FQGNSA. Trimming removed 6 bases from V and 3 bases from J, with 9 bases in between. The CDR3 is 14 amino acids. The CDR3 spells CASRDSFYNSPLHF. The CDR3 nucleotides are TGTGCCAGCAGGGACAGCTTCTATAATTCACCCCTCCACTTT.